This T cell receptor beta chain derives from a study of blood T cell repertoires in COVID-19. Whole-study context: Acute and convalescent COVID-19 samples came from the United States, Italy and Spain. From T cells, B-cell-depleted T cells, or PBMCs came the material, which was cDNA or gDNA.

In the original processing: Estimates of nucleated cell counts were drawn from the amplification of reference gene primers. Using immunoSEQ multiplex PCR, the repertoire was profiled, and TCRdb retains in-frame clones only, with some absent. That table supplies the V and J calls and clone size; D and trimming were determined from the DNA. The sample shows about 280,000 clones, 70% to 90% of them seen only once. Germline trimming cut 2 bases from V and 3 bases from J; bases unmatched to any gene: 3. This CDR3 spans 15 amino acids. Germline assignment: CDR1 SGHKS and CDR2 YYEKEE (reference sequence). This receptor was identified in a woman in her sixties or seventies with acute or convalescent COVID-19. Sequencing was carried out using peripheral blood. The chain couples TRBV5-5 to TRBJ1-4; TRBD1 agrees at 8 bases. The CDR3 DNA reads as TGTGCCAGCAGCTTACAGGGGGAAGCTAATGAAAAACTGTTTTTT. Translating gives CASSLQGEANEKLFF.